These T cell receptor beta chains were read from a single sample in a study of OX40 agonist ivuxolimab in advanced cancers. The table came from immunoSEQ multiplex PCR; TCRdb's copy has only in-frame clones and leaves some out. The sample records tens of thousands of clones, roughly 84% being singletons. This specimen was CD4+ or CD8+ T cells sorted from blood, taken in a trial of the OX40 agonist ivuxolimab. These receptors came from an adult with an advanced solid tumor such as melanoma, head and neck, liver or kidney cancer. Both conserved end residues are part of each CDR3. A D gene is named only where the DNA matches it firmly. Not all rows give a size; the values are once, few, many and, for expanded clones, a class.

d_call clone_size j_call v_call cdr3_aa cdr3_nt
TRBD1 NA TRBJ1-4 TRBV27 CASIQLTGAGEKLFF TGTGCCAGCATTCAATTGACAGGGGCAGGTGAAAAACTGTTTTTT
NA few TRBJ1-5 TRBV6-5 CASKRDSSNQPQHF TGTGCCAGCAAAAGAGACAGTAGCAATCAGCCCCAGCATTTT
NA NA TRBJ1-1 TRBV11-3 CASSSEGTAYGVTEAFF TGTGCCAGCAGCTCAGAAGGAACGGCCTACGGGGTCACTGAAGCTTTCTTT
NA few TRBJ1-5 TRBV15 CATSRESRQPQHF TGTGCCACCAGCAGAGAAAGTCGGCAGCCCCAGCATTTT
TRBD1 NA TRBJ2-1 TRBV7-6 CASSPLVRGEQFF TGTGCCAGCAGTCCTCTAGTCAGGGGGGAGCAGTTCTTC
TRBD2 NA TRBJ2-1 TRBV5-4 CASSLGGTSLELQFF TGTGCCAGCAGCTTGGGAGGGACTAGTCTAGAGTTGCAGTTCTTC
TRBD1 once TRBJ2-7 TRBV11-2 CATRDSSYEQYF TGTGCCACCAGGGACAGCTCCTACGAGCAGTACTTC
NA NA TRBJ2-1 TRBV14 CASSFGLNEQFF TGTGCCAGCAGTTTCGGCCTCAATGAGCAGTTCTTC
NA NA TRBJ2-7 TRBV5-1 CASSLDYEQYF TGCGCCAGCAGCTTGGACTACGAGCAGTACTTC
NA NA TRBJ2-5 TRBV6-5 CASSFSGQETQYF TGTGCCAGCAGTTTCTCAGGGCAAGAGACCCAGTACTTC
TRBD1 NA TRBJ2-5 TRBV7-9 CASSQGTGQETQYF TGTGCCAGCAGCCAAGGGACAGGCCAAGAGACCCAGTACTTC
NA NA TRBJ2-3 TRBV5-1 CASSLEQFTDTQYF TGCGCCAGCAGCTTGGAGCAGTTCACAGATACGCAGTATTTT
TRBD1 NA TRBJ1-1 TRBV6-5 CASSGRTGNTEAFF TGTGCCAGCAGTGGACGGACAGGGAACACTGAAGCTTTCTTT
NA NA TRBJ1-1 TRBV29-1 CSVEVAGARAFF TGCAGCGTTGAAGTGGCAGGGGCTCGGGCTTTCTTT
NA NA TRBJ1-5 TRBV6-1 CAISESRDLGGNQPQHF TGTGCCATCAGTGAGTCGAGGGACCTCGGGGGCAATCAGCCCCAGCATTTT
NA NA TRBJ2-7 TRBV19 CASSIAAGTYEQYF TGTGCCAGTAGTATAGCAGCAGGAACCTACGAGCAGTACTTC
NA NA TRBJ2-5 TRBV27 CASSLKSGQETQYF TGTGCCAGCAGTTTAAAGTCAGGGCAAGAGACCCAGTACTTC
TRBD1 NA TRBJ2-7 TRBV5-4 CASSLGTGGVLEQYF TGTGCCAGCAGCTTGGGTACAGGGGGCGTCCTCGAGCAGTACTTC